This T cell receptor (beta chain) was identified in a study of shared clonotypes between healthy human individuals. The study's findings and limits: Exclusively blood specimens were collected; tissue repertoires likely differ.

For this clone: Its antigen is not identified.

CDR3 length equals 16 residues. Trimming pared 7 bases from V and 5 bases from J, leaving 21 bases between. The germline V gene has CDR1 SGHAT and CDR2 FQNNGV. All donors were Caucasian adults living in Nashville, Tennessee. In the CD4+ fraction, cells were divided into CD45RA+ naive and CD45RA-negative memory subsets. Genomic DNA (from each subset) was split evenly across several immunoSEQ plates. TCRdb's table, derived via immunoSEQ multiplex PCR, lists solely in-frame clones and lacks some. This table holds about 960,000 clones, over 60% found once. The chain recombines TRBV11-2 with TRBJ2-1, with D possibly matching TRBD2 (7 bases). The source is a man younger than 30 in good health. The specimen sequenced was memory CD4+ T cells sorted from blood. Subset reported: CD45RA-negative fraction. The CDR3 region is CASIRGASGLNNEQFF. Here the CDR3 DNA reads TGTGCCAGCATCCGGGGGGCTAGCGGACTAAACAATGAGCAGTTCTTC.